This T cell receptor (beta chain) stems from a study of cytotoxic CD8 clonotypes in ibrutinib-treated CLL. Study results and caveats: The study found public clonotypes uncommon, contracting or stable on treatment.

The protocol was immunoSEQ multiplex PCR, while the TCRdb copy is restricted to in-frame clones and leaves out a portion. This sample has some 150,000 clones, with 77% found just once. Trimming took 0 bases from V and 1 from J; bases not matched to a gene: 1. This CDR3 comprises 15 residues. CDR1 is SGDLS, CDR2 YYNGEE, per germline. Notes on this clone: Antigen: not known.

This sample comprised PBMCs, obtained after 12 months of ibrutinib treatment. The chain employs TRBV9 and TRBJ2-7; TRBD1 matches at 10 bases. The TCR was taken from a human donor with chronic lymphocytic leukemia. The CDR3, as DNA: TGTGCCAGCAGCGTAGGGACAGGGGGTTCCTACGAGCAGTACTTC. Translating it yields CASSVGTGGSYEQYF. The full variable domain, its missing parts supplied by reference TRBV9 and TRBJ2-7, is DSGVTQTPKHLITATGQRVTLRCSPRSGDLSVYWYQQSLDQGLQFLIQYYNGEERAKGNILERFSAQQFPDLHSELNLSSLELGDSALYFCASSVGTGGSYEQYFGPGTRLTVT.